This T cell receptor beta chain came from a study of regulatory T cells in long-lasting Graves disease (dated by TCRdb to about 2021). General notes on the study: Patients with newly diagnosed Graves' disease had been on antithyroid drugs for under 3 months. TCR sequencing covered 13 persistent and 20 newly diagnosed Graves' disease patients, some 35 samples in total. The study was conducted in China and was registered as a clinical trial. This study used TCR sequencing and RNA sequencing of peripheral blood to compare persistent Graves' disease patients against newly diagnosed Graves' disease patients.

Remarks on this clonotype: No antigen is known for it. No much larger clone is present one base from it, and per-base qualities are unavailable.

Reading the label with the study, this specimen's time point is: newly diagnosed GD, antithyroid drugs for less than 3 months. RNA was extracted from PBMCs in TRIzol for both TCR sequencing and RNA sequencing. Graves' disease was diagnosed according to American Thyroid Association guidelines. Patients were recruited from an endocrinology department in Xi'an, China. Each patient gave about 9.1 milliliters of peripheral blood, collected in an EDTA anticoagulant tube. Ficoll Paque Plus density gradient separation was used to isolate PBMCs, and no additional T cell sorting was done. An Agilent 2100 Bioanalyzer and agarose gel were used to check RNA quality, and a NanoDrop 2000 was used to measure RNA concentration. Trimming at the junction amounts to 6 bases on V and 7 bases on J, and the germline ends lie 15 bases apart. The germline V gene (reference sequence) supplies CDR1 MNHEY and CDR2 SMNVEV. The CDR3 goes from the cysteine to the phenylalanine over 14 residues. Left in the record is the CDR3 DNA by itself, 42 bases read in frame from the first base.

What the research found in general, with its limitations: Patients with persistent disease shared more public clonotypes (fewer than 3,000) than newly diagnosed patients did (more than 900). Because the primary lesion, thyroid tissue, could not be accessed, the study looked at peripheral blood alone. The authors acknowledged the small sample size as a limitation that may reduce accuracy. Preferential use of TRBV28, TRBJ1-2 and TRBJ2-5 was observed in persistent disease, whereas TRBV20-1 and TRBJ2-1 were favored in newly diagnosed disease. Compared with newly diagnosed patients, persistent Graves' disease patients had lower TCR Shannon entropy and fewer highly expanded clones, which suggests clonal expansion. Sequencing and analysis were limited to the TCR beta chain.

Library preparation employed multiplex PCR. The data were produced on an Illumina HiSeq 4000. To build TCR beta libraries, CDR3 regions were amplified by Arm-PCR using iRepertoire HTBI primers. Before sequencing, the PCR products went through gel purification. Processing in the source paper ran as follows. Across samples, around 62 TRBV and 15 or so TRBJ segments were identified and used for gene usage analysis of CDR3 amino acid clonotypes. COPE and FqMerger were used to merge the filtered high-quality paired reads into contigs. BLAST was used to align contigs to IMGT TRBV, TRBD and TRBJ reference genes, with CDR3 defined following IMGT. Any clonotype with a frequency above 0.1% was classified as a highly expanded clone. Shannon entropy served as the measure of repertoire diversity, while the Gini coefficient captured V-J evenness. Clonotypes shared by more than one individual were considered public. TCRdb redid the processing of the public reads, applying fastp at Q25 and MiXCR, and retained in-frame beta chains. Rows with one shared CDR3 protein collapse into an entry with the most common genes and DNA. Clone size and V and J calls follow TCRdb, not the original study. This sample gives more than 450,000 distinct CDR3 sequences in total; 12% of them show up just once. The ten largest clones take up 8% to 10% of the sample.

These data also featured in a second study, about T cells in Graves' hyperthyroidism and ophthalmopathy. As the second paper documents: Stable Graves' hyperthyroidism was defined as no progression to ophthalmopathy during 18 months of follow-up. Hyperthyroidism patients were aged 18 to 65 years and newly diagnosed, with disease duration of less than 2 months. The study excluded patients with uncontrolled infections, other autoimmune diseases, pregnancy or lactation. Diagnoses were based on clinical symptoms, serum thyroxine and TRAb, thyroid ultrasound and orbital computed tomography. For the first round of RT-PCR on the TCR CDR3, the HTBI primer set was used together with the Qiagen OneStep RT-PCR kit. Most expanded thyroid clonotypes (frequency above 0.001) were also detected in blood, suggesting blood repertoires may reflect thyroid immune responses. A 13 V-J signature model separated ophthalmopathy from stable hyperthyroidism, with around 91% sensitivity and about 81% specificity in cross-validation and 80%/75% in testing. In validation, progression to ophthalmopathy was predicted by the model with almost 71% sensitivity and roughly 76% specificity, a median of around 6.5 months before onset. To identify distinguishing TCR V-J signatures, a discovery cohort of about 100 patients was used, comprising roughly 45 with Graves' ophthalmopathy and around 60 with stable Graves' hyperthyroidism. An independent validation cohort of about 19 hyperthyroidism patients and 17 patients who later progressed to ophthalmopathy tested prospective prediction of ophthalmopathy. The roughly 94 discovery patients were randomly divided into training and test sets at a 7:3 ratio. In about six Graves' hyperthyroidism patients, the study also compared T-cell repertoires from thyroid tissue with T-cell repertoires from blood. After sampling, hyperthyroidism patients received methimazole starting at 30 mg daily, and ophthalmopathy patients received high-dose intravenous methylprednisolone. The libraries were constructed in a second round of multiplex PCR and then size-selected and purified. Paired-end sequencing of the libraries was performed with 100 bp reads on an Illumina HiSeq2000. SOAPnuke was used to process the raw data, removing reads that contained adapters or uncalled bases, had a mean Phred below 15, or lacked an exact match to the constant primer or identifier. COPE v1.2.5 was used to merge the high-quality paired reads, and each unique nucleotide sequence was defined as a clonotype. MiTCR v1.1 was used to align the clonotypes against IMGT TRBV, TRBD and TRBJ reference segments. The analysis included only V-J combinations with a frequency above 0.0001, which together covered 99% to 99.2% of the repertoires. The TCS score was defined as F50 (clonal expansion) divided by E x V (chaos), with BLOSUM62-based TCRdist calculated between CDR3 peptides within each V-J. Welch's t-statistics and random forest reduced just over 500 V-J features to roughly 13, which were used in a naive Bayes classifier (R e1071). No statistical method was used to set the sample size in advance, and investigators knew the group allocation. TCR Vbeta CDR3 sequencing of 120 to 150 peripheral blood samples (more than 40 ophthalmopathy, 75 hyperthyroidism and some 17 progressor patients) is reported in the paper.

The rearrangement combines TRBV27 with TRBJ1-4; too little of a D gene remains to name it. This sequence was found in a young woman with Graves disease. Donor details come from another sample of the same person, matched by shared clones. The sample in question was peripheral blood mononuclear cells (PBMCs), obtained at new diagnosis, from a patient treated with antithyroid drugs. Here the CDR3 is given as CASSSTSLGEKLFF. The sequence in DNA is TGTGCCAGCAGCAGCACCTCCCTCGGTGAAAAACTGTTTTTT.